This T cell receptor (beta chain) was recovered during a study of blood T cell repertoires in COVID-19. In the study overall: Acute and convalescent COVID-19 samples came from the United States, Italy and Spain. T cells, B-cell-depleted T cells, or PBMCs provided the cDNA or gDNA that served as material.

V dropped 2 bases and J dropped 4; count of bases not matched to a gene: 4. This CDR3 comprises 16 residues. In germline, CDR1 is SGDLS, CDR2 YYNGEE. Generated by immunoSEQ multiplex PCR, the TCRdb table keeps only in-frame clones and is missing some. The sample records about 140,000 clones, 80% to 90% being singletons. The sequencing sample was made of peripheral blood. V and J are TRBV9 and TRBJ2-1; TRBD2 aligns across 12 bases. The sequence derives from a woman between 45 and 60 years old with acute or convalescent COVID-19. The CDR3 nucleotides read TGTGCCAGCAGCGTCTCCGGGACTAGCGGGTACAATGAGCAGTTCTTC. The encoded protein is CASSVSGTSGYNEQFF.